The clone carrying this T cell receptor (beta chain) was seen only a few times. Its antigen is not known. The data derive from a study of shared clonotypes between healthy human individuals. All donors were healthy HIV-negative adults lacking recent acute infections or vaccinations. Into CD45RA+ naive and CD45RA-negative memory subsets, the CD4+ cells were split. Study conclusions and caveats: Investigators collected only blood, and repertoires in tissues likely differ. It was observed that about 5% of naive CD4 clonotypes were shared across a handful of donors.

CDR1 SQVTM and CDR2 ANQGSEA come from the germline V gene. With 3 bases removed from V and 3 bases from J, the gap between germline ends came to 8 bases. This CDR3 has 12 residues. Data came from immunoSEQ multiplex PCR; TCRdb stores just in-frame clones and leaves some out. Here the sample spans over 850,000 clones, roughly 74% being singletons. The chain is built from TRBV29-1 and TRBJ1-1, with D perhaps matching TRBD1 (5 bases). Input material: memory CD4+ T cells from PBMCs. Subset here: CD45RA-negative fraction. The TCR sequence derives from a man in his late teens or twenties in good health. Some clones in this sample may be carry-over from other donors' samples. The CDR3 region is CSVEGGYTEAFF. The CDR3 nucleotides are TGCAGCGTTGAGGGGGGGTACACTGAAGCTTTCTTT.